This T cell receptor beta chain is from a study of CD8 T cells in Susac syndrome. Overall study: Within the sequenced group of Susac syndrome patients, about 6 showed active disease and eight or nine were in remission. Study outcomes and limitations: The study conceded that relatively few individuals underwent its TCR sequencing and HLA analysis.

cDNA came from approximately 0.5 to 1 ug RNA primed by random hexamers. Amplification of TCR beta CDR3 across 54 Vbeta and 13 Jbeta was performed with immunoSEQ multiplex PCR. TCRdb ran MiXCR on the immunoSEQ multiplex PCR reads and lists one entry per CDR3 protein. Of about 77,000 distinct CDR3 sequences in the sample, about 93% were seen once. About this clonotype: Its antigen is unknown.

The receptor was derived from a human donor with Susac syndrome. Sequencing used CD4+ T cells from PBMCs.

Written as DNA, the CDR3 is TGTGCCAGCAGCTTCCAGGGAGGGTCGGAGACCCAGTACTTC. Protein product: CASSFQGGSETQYF. The chain carries TRBV7-2 and TRBJ2-5; 7 positions match TRBD2. The germline gives CDR1 SGHTA, CDR2 FQGNSA. There are 14 residues in the CDR3. V dropped 3 bases and J dropped 5; count of bases not matched to a gene: 6.